This passage covers 6 T cell receptor beta chains from one sample sequenced in a study of early T cells in non-severe SARS-CoV-2 infection. Each CDR3 protein gets one entry after TCRdb re-called the 5' RACE reads with MiXCR. Of approximately 110,000 distinct CDR3 sequences in the sample, under 15% were seen once. What was sequenced was whole blood. These receptors were collected from an adult who was a healthcare worker with PCR-confirmed SARS-CoV-2 infection or an uninfected control (not recorded which).

The rearrangement joins TRBV18 to TRBJ2-5; D is unclear. With 4 bases removed from V and 5 bases from J, the gap between germline ends came to 11 bases. Germline V CDR1 and CDR2: KGHSH, LQKENI. The CDR3 totals 13 residues. CDR3 in amino acids: CASSLQLPETQYF. The CDR3 nucleotides read TGTGCCAGCTCACTCCAACTCCCTGAGACCCAGTACTTC.

This clonotype has just a few counts. The V and J genes are TRBV18 and TRBJ1-1; TRBD1 agrees at 7 bases. Germline V gene data show CDR1 as KGHSH and CDR2 as LQKENI. J gave up 0 bases and V 6 bases, and 4 bases lay outside the gene matches. There are 14 residues in the CDR3. The CDR3 is CASSWDSLNTEAFF. In nucleotides, the CDR3 is TGTGCCAGCTCCTGGGACAGCTTGAACACTGAAGCTTTCTTT. Full variable domain (missing parts from reference TRBV18 and TRBJ1-1): NAGVMQNPRHLVRRRGQEARLRCSPMKGHSHVYWYRQLPEEGLKFMVYLQKENIIDESGMPKERFSAEFPKEGPSILRIQQVVRGDSAAYFCASSWDSLNTEAFFGQGTRLTVV.

This clonotype has more than one count but fewer than ten. J is TRBJ2-1 and V is TRBV15; D uncertain. The CDR3 contains 13 residues. The germline V and J ends were trimmed by 0 bases and 8 bases, with 8 bases remaining between them. The germline gives CDR1 LNHNV, CDR2 YYDKDF (reference sequence). The CDR3 loop is CATSRERRHEQFF. The CDR3 DNA sequence: TGTGCCACCAGCAGAGAAAGGCGGCATGAGCAGTTCTTC. Supplemented by reference TRBV15 and TRBJ2-1, the full variable domain reads DAMVIQNPRYQVTQFGKPVTLSCSQTLNHNVMYWYQQKSSQAPKLLFHYYDKDFNNEADTPDNFQSRRPNTSFCFLDIRSPGLGDTAMYLCATSRERRHEQFFGPGTRLTVL.

The chain is built from TRBV10-2 and TRBJ2-6; 11 positions match TRBD1. The CDR3 spans 17 residues. Trimming took 6 bases from V and 4 from J; bases not matched to a gene: 8. Germline assignment: CDR1 WSHSY and CDR2 SAAADI. CDR3 bases: TGCGCCAGCAGGGGAGCGGACAGGGGGCTGGGGGCCAACGTCCTGACTTTC. This gives the protein CASRGADRGLGANVLTF.

This clonotype was counted ten times or more. The chain is built from TRBV20-1 and TRBJ2-1; TRBD2 matches at 9 bases. Trimming took 2 bases from V and 9 from J; bases not matched to a gene: 14. In germline, CDR1 is DFQATT, CDR2 SNEGSKA (reference sequence). This CDR3 spans 16 amino acids. The CDR3 DNA follows: TGCAGTGCTAGATCCCCCCGGGGGCGGGGGGGAAGTGAGCAGTTCTTC. This sequence encodes CSARSPRGRGGSEQFF.

This clonotype appeared a few times. J is TRBJ1-1 and V is TRBV5-4; D unclear. V lost 4 bases to trimming and J lost 4 bases, with 17 bases between them. The CDR3 totals 15 residues. From germline, CDR1 is SGHNT and CDR2 YYREEE (reference sequence). The CDR3 DNA is TGTGCCAGCAGCACGGATCCGGGATCCCCCACTGAAGCTTTCTTT. It is translated as CASSTDPGSPTEAFF.